The 20 T cell receptor beta chains reported below all come from one sample, sequenced in a study of shared clonotypes between healthy human individuals. This table comes from immunoSEQ multiplex PCR, and its TCRdb copy is limited to in-frame clones, with some not included. Counted here are roughly 2.1 million clones, about 93% occurring once; the ten biggest clones make up 1.5% to 2%. CD45RO-negative, CCR7-positively selected cells formed the naive CD8 fraction, excluding terminally differentiated effector memory CD45RA+ cells. Material: naive CD8+ T cells from PBMCs. The origin of the receptors is a man aged 18 to 29 in good health. Some clones in this sample may be carry-over from other donors' samples.

V usage is TRBV28 and J usage is TRBJ2-1; 10 bases align to TRBD2. The CDR3 length is 15 residues. The V and J ends lost 6 bases and 6 bases, in that order; junction bases with no gene match: 8. CDR1 and CDR2 from the germline V gene are MDHEN and SYDVKM. The CDR3, as DNA: TGTGCCAGCAGACAGACTAGCGGGTCTATCAATGAGCAGTTCTTC. This sequence encodes CASRQTSGSINEQFF.

The chain recombines TRBV7-3 with TRBJ2-3, with TRBD2 matching 9 bases. CDR1 and CDR2 (germline): SGHTA, FQGTGA. The CDR3 covers 15 residues. The V segment lost 3 bases and the J segment 2 bases; nucleotides outside the gene matches: 3. CDR3 sequence reads: CASSFLAGNTDTQYF. CDR3 nucleotides: TGTGCCAGCAGCTTTCTAGCGGGGAACACAGATACGCAGTATTTT. Full variable domain (remainder filled in from reference TRBV7-3 and TRBJ2-3): GAGVSQTPSNKVTEKGKYVELRCDPISGHTALYWYRQSLGQGPEFLIYFQGTGAADDSGLPNDRFFAVRPEGSVSTLKIQRTERGDSAVYLCASSFLAGNTDTQYFGPGTRLTVL.

The rearrangement links TRBV7-8 to TRBJ1-1; D unclear. The CDR3 is 16 residues long. Germline CDR1 reads SGHVS; CDR2 reads FQNEAQ. Trimming took off 1 base at V and 0 bases at J, with 12 bases between the two ends. Here the CDR3 reads CASSLVGRGLNTEAFF. CDR3 in DNA: TGTGCCAGCAGCTTAGTGGGCAGAGGACTGAACACTGAAGCTTTCTTT. Combining the CDR3 with reference TRBV7-8 and TRBJ1-1 gives the whole variable domain GAGVSQSPRYKVAKRGQDVALRCDPISGHVSLFWYQQALGQGPEFLTYFQNEAQLDKSGLPSDRFFAERPEGSVSTLKIQRTQQEDSAVYLCASSLVGRGLNTEAFFGQGTRLTVV.

V usage is TRBV19 and J usage is TRBJ1-1, with no clear D. The CDR3 is 13 residues long. Germline V CDR1 and CDR2: LNHDA, SQIVND (reference sequence). Trimming pared 1 base from V and 10 bases from J, leaving 13 bases between. The chain's CDR3 is CASSIGAPQGAFF. CDR3 in DNA: TGTGCCAGTAGTATAGGAGCACCTCAAGGAGCTTTCTTT.

This clone was detected only once. This sequence joins TRBV2 and TRBJ2-7; D tentatively reads TRBD1 or TRBD2 (5 bases each). V was trimmed by 8 bases and J by 4 bases, leaving 18 bases between them. CDR1 is SNHLY and CDR2 is FYNNEI in the germline V gene. The CDR3 length is 14 residues. CDR3: CASGGRDHRYEQYF. CDR3 sequence (DNA): TGTGCCAGCGGTGGCCGGGACCACCGATACGAGCAGTACTTC.

This chain links TRBV9 with TRBJ2-7; TRBD2 aligns across 9 bases. There are 15 residues in the CDR3. J gave up 2 bases and V 2 bases, and 5 bases lay outside the gene matches. Germline V lookup: CDR1 SGDLS, CDR2 YYNGEE. DNA of the CDR3: TGTGCCAGCAGCGTCGGACTAGCGCCGACCTACGAGCAGTACTTC. Its protein is CASSVGLAPTYEQYF.

This rearrangement joins TRBV19 to TRBJ2-4; D is unresolved. Germline V CDR1 and CDR2: LNHDA, SQIVND (reference sequence). The V end was cut by 4 bases, the J end by 0 bases, with 13 bases between. The CDR3 is made up of 16 amino acids. CDR3 residues: CASSNDTSLAKNIQYF. The CDR3, as DNA: TGTGCCAGTAGTAACGACACCTCACTAGCCAAAAACATTCAGTACTTC.

The chain couples TRBV27 to TRBJ2-7; 8 bases are shared with TRBD2. CDR1 and CDR2 (germline): MNHEY, SMNVEV (reference sequence). This CDR3 contains 14 residues. The trim removed 3 bases at V and 2 bases at J, leaving 3 bases unmatched. The DNA of the CDR3 is TGTGCCAGCAGTTTCAGCGGGAGCGCCTACGAGCAGTACTTC. Protein: CASSFSGSAYEQYF.

The gene calls are TRBV14 and TRBJ2-7; TRBD1 aligns across 10 bases. After removal of 0 bases from V and 2 bases from J, the junction contained 10 bases not matched to a gene. CDR1 and CDR2 (germline): SGHDN, FVKESK. The length of the CDR3 is 18 residues. In DNA form, the CDR3 reads TGTGCCAGCAGCCAAGATCCCGGGACAGGGGACCGCCCCTACGAGCAGTACTTC. It translates to CASSQDPGTGDRPYEQYF. Combining the CDR3 with reference TRBV14 and TRBJ2-7 gives the whole variable domain EAGVTQFPSHSVIEKGQTVTLRCDPISGHDNLYWYRRVMGKEIKFLLHFVKESKQDESGMPNNRFLAERTGGTYSTLKVQPAELEDSGVYFCASSQDPGTGDRPYEQYFGPGTRLTVT.

The V gene is TRBV11-2, the J gene TRBJ1-3, with a possible D match to TRBD1 (5 bases). V was shortened by 1 base and J by 4 bases, with 11 bases between the two germline ends. This CDR3 is 15 amino acids long. Germline lookup yields CDR1 SGHAT and CDR2 FQNNGV. This CDR3 reads CASSLARGRGNTIYF. The DNA for the CDR3 is TGTGCCAGCAGCTTAGCTCGGGGGAGGGGAAACACCATATATTTT. The variable domain in full, completed from reference TRBV11-2 and TRBJ1-3, reads EAGVAQSPRYKIIEKRQSVAFWCNPISGHATLYWYQQILGQGPKLLIQFQNNGVVDDSQLPKDRFSAERLKGVDSTLKIQPAKLEDSAVYLCASSLARGRGNTIYFGEGSWLTVV.

This rearrangement joins TRBV15 to TRBJ1-5; 11 bases agree with TRBD1. Per the germline V gene, CDR1 is LNHNV and CDR2 is YYDKDF (reference sequence). With V trimmed by 4 bases and J by 4 bases, 3 bases remained unmatched. This CDR3 is built from 15 residues. This CDR3 reads CATSKGTGGNQPQHF. CDR3 bases: TGTGCCACCAGCAAAGGGACAGGGGGTAATCAGCCCCAGCATTTT.

The chain has TRBV19 and TRBJ1-2; TRBD1 matches at 9 bases. Germline V gene lookup returns CDR1 LNHDA and CDR2 SQIVND (reference sequence). V lost 2 bases and J lost 7; bases outside the gene matches: 14. The CDR3 is made up of 17 amino acids. The CDR3 sequence: CASSIYETGGPRGGYTF. CDR3 coding DNA: TGTGCCAGTAGTATATATGAGACAGGGGGACCACGTGGTGGCTACACCTTC.

The chain joins TRBV27 to TRBJ2-4; D is undetermined. The CDR3 is 16 residues long. V was trimmed by 3 bases and J by 0 bases, leaving 12 bases between them. Germline V gives CDR1 MNHEY, CDR2 SMNVEV (reference sequence). The CDR3 here is CASSLSVGRAKNIQYF. CDR3 DNA: TGTGCCAGCAGTTTGTCGGTAGGGCGAGCCAAAAACATTCAGTACTTC.

Regarding this clone: The identical CDR3 is also encoded by other nucleotide sequences in the sample. The chain combines TRBV27 with TRBJ2-7; a possible D gene is TRBD1 (6 bases). CDR1 and CDR2 (germline): MNHEY, SMNVEV (reference sequence). The CDR3 extends over 12 amino acids. V lost 2 bases and J 4 bases, leaving 6 bases between the germline ends. This chain's CDR3 is CASSLTGYEQYF. The CDR3 DNA reads TGTGCCAGCAGTTTAACAGGGTACGAGCAGTACTTC.

The chain has TRBV6-1 and TRBJ1-1; D remains unclear. This CDR3 comprises 12 residues. The V end was cut by 3 bases, the J end by 3 bases, with 5 bases between. CDR1 and CDR2 from the germline V gene are MNHNS and SASEGT. DNA for the CDR3: TGTGCCAGCAGTGACATTTACACTGAAGCTTTCTTT. Its protein product is CASSDIYTEAFF.

This clone showed up just once. The chain links TRBV6-1 to TRBJ2-3, with D hard to call. This CDR3 has 15 residues. The ends were cut back, 8 bases at V and 2 bases at J, with 17 bases in the middle. CDR1 is MNHNS, CDR2 SASEGT, per germline. In DNA form, the CDR3 reads TGTGCCAGCCCCCCCCCAGACGGATTCACAGATACGCAGTATTTT. The encoded protein is CASPPPDGFTDTQYF.

This rearrangement joins TRBV7-9 to TRBJ2-3; possibly TRBD1 or TRBD2 for D (5 bases each). CDR1 and CDR2 from the germline V gene are SEHNR and FQNEAQ (reference sequence). There are 16 residues in the CDR3. Deletions cut 1 base from V and 2 bases from J, with 13 bases between. In DNA form, the CDR3 reads TGTGCCAGCAGCTTAGATGGGACGGGCTTCACAGATACGCAGTATTTT. Residues: CASSLDGTGFTDTQYF.

The genes are TRBV25-1 and TRBJ2-3; 8 bases match TRBD1. Germline V CDR1 and CDR2: MGHDK, SYGVNS. There are 15 residues in the CDR3. The V segment lost 4 bases and the J segment 4 bases; nucleotides outside the gene matches: 7. The CDR3 loop is CASSVTRGRADTQYF. DNA of the CDR3: TGTGCCAGCAGTGTTACCAGGGGGCGCGCAGATACGCAGTATTTT.

This chain links TRBV28 with TRBJ2-1; D call uncertain. CDR1 MDHEN and CDR2 SYDVKM come from the germline V gene. Trimming took 6 bases from V and 5 from J, leaving 5 bases between them. This CDR3 is 11 amino acids long. CDR3 in DNA: TGTGCCAGCAGGTACAACAATGAGCAGTTCTTC. It specifies CASRYNNEQFF.

The J gene is TRBJ2-2, the V gene TRBV27; 7 bases are a match to TRBD1. Germline CDR1 MNHEY, CDR2 SMNVEV (reference sequence). This CDR3 contains 13 residues. The ends lost 8 bases at V and 5 bases at J; junction bases unmatched: 5. The CDR3 coding sequence is TGTGCCAGCCGGGACAGCTTAACCGGGGAGCTGTTTTTT. It specifies CASRDSLTGELFF.